This T cell receptor beta chain was identified in a study of T cells after yellow fever vaccination. One entry per CDR3 protein, called by TCRdb with MiXCR from the 5' RACE reads. This sample yields 250,000 or so distinct CDR3 sequences, of which around 7% are seen a single time; around 0.9% belongs to the top ten. This clonotype was observed a few times. Its antigen is not known. Overall study findings and caveats: A faster peak, day 5 versus 15, was reached by the weaker secondary response. Reappearance after the booster was observed for most primary-vaccination clones (roughly 97% CD4, roughly 90% CD8).

With 1 base removed from V and 3 bases from J, the gap between germline ends came to 12 bases. CDR3 length equals 15 residues. CDR1 is LGHNA and CDR2 is YSLEER in the germline V gene. The input for sequencing was CD4+ T cells sorted from PBMCs, taken 15 days after the yellow fever booster vaccination. The sequence was obtained from a man aged 25 to 40 who received the YFV17D yellow fever vaccine. This chain uses TRBV4-3 with TRBJ2-5; D unresolved. CDR3 nucleotides: TGCGCCAGCAGCCAAGTTAGATCACAGAAAGAGACCCAGTACTTC. Its translation is CASSQVRSQKETQYF.